The 26 T cell receptor delta chains reported below all come from one sample, sequenced in a study of γδ T cells in repeated Plasmodium falciparum infection. Flow sorting of PBMC yielded separate Vgamma9/Vdelta2+ and Vdelta2-negative gammadelta T cell populations for bulk repertoire analysis. TCRdb fed the multiplex PCR reads into CATT to redo clone calling. The data hold roughly 90,000 delta-chain clones, with almost 1.5% observed a single time. Specimen: gamma-delta T cells from blood. Receptors were obtained from a pool of human donors (malaria-infected and uninfected, not separated).

Notes on this clone: Given a far larger clone just one base away, this is likely a sequencing read error. Additional DNA sequences in this sample encode the identical CDR3. V is TRDV1 and J is TRDJ1; D tentatively reads TRDD2 or TRDD3 (5 bases each). The J gene, not given by TCRdb, was assigned here from a germline match of the nucleotide sequence. The CDR3 runs 23 residues. CDR1 is TSWWSYY and CDR2 is QGS in the germline V gene. CDR3 region: CALGPQRPPPMGWVWDYTDKLIF. The CDR3 nucleotides are TGTGCTCTTGGGCCTCAACGCCCCCCTCCTATGGGTTGGGTGTGGGATTACACCGACAAACTCATCTTT.

As for this clone: TCRdb's protein for this DNA is that of a much larger clone and differs from the translation at residue 8, likely a read error; the protein shown is the DNA translation. V is TRDV2 and J is TRDJ1, with D maybe TRDD3 (6 bases). Matching the DNA to germline supplied the J gene, which TCRdb does not give. The length of the CDR3 is 16 residues. Trimming left V 4 bases short and J 5 bases short, with 22 bases between. Germline V gene lookup returns CDR1 GEAIGNYY and CDR2 EKD. CDR3 sequence: CACEKMGVTLKDKLIF. CDR3 coding DNA: TGTGCCTGTGAGAAGATGGGGGTTACCCTGAAGGATAAACTCATCTTT.

A remark on this clone: This DNA translates differently at residue 10 from the TCRdb protein, which is that of a much larger clone; a read error is likely, and the protein shown is the DNA's own translation. The chain combines TRDV2 with TRDJ1; weak D call: TRDD3 (6 bases). In the absence of a J gene in TCRdb, the DNA was matched to germline to assign it here. The ends were cut back, 3 bases at V and 6 bases at J, with 16 bases in the middle. The CDR3 totals 14 residues. CDR1 is GEAIGNYY and CDR2 is EKD in the germline V gene. Here the CDR3 reads CACDPVDTTNKLIF. The CDR3 coding sequence is TGTGCCTGTGACCCCGTGGATACAACCAATAAACTCATCTTT.

In the case of this clone: A far larger clone is one base from this, pointing to a likely read error. The identical CDR3 is also encoded by other nucleotide sequences in the sample. This chain connects TRDV2 to TRDJ1; TRDD3 aligns across 7 bases. TCRdb leaves out the J gene; it was filled in here by matching the DNA to germline. Per the germline V gene, CDR1 is GEAIGNYY and CDR2 is EKD. Germline trimming cut 5 bases from V and 0 bases from J; bases unmatched to any gene: 23. There are 20 residues in the CDR3. The CDR3 DNA reads TGTGCCTGTGCGGTCCCTACGTACTGGGGAGGGACAAAGTACACCGATAAACTCATCTTT. This codes for CACAVPTYWGGTKYTDKLIF.

A word on this clone: This DNA translates differently at residue 15 from the TCRdb protein, which is that of a much larger clone; a read error is likely, and the protein shown is the DNA's own translation. This chain joins TRDV1 and TRDJ1; perhaps TRDD2 as D (6 bases). Here the J gene came from matching the DNA to germline, since TCRdb omits it. CDR1 TSWWSYY and CDR2 QGS come from the germline V gene. Trimming stripped 0 bases from V and 8 bases from J, with 28 bases between. This CDR3 is built from 19 residues. As DNA, the CDR3 is TGTGCTCTTGGGGAACTAACCTCCTACGTTCGGGGACCCAAGCGGAAACTCATCTTT. This translates into CALGELTSYVRGPKRKLIF.

On this clone itself: TCRdb's protein for this DNA is that of a much larger clone and differs from the translation at residue 14, likely a read error; the protein shown is the DNA translation. V gene TRDV1 combines with J gene TRDJ1; 9 bases agree with TRDD3. Germline matching of the DNA provided the J gene here, since TCRdb leaves it blank. The CDR3 totals 21 residues. Per germline, CDR1 TSWWSYY and CDR2 QGS. V shed 3 bases and J 1 base; nucleotides not matched to a gene: 21. The CDR3 DNA reads TGTGCTCTTGGGGATCCCAAACCTTCCCTACACTGGGGGACCATCACCGATAAACTCATCTTT. Protein: CALGDPKPSLHWGTITDKLIF.

This clone came up a few times. TCRdb's listed protein matches a much larger clone and diverges from this DNA's translation at residue 7, likely through a read error; the protein shown comes from the DNA. The chain carries TRDV2 and TRDJ1, with 12 bases lining up with TRDD3. TCRdb is silent on the J gene; assignment here came from matching the DNA to germline. The V and J ends lost 0 bases and 2 bases, in that order; junction bases with no gene match: 15. This CDR3 contains 20 residues. Germline V gene data show CDR1 as GEAIGNYY and CDR2 as EKD. The CDR3 loop is CACDTVLLGDTQIHTDKLIF. In DNA form, the CDR3 reads TGTGCCTGTGACACCGTGCTCCTGGGGGATACGCAGATTCATACCGATAAACTCATCTTT.

There are a few counts of this clone. This clone may be a read error of a much larger clone one base away. Other nucleotide sequences in the sample specify the same CDR3. The genes are TRDV1 and TRDJ1, with 7 bases matching TRDD3. The V and J ends lost 6 bases and 10 bases, in that order; junction bases with no gene match: 17. The CDR3 runs 15 residues. Germline V gene sequence: CDR1 TSWWSYY, CDR2 QGS. The CDR3 DNA is TGTGCTCTTGGAGAAGACTGCCTGGGGATAGGAAGACTCATCTTT. Protein: CALGEDCLGIGRLIF.

In regard to this clone: The protein given by TCRdb reflects a much larger clone and differs at residue 12 from this DNA's translation, likely from a read error; the protein shown is the DNA's translation. The rearrangement uses TRDV1 and TRDJ1; D not resolved. In the absence of a J gene in TCRdb, the DNA was matched to germline to assign it here. Germline-derived CDR1 and CDR2 are TSWWSYY and QGS. The CDR3 spans 15 residues. The CDR3 protein is CALGGPIRVTDRLIF. The DNA for the CDR3 is TGTGCTCTTGGGGGGCCGATCCGGGTTACCGATAGACTCATCTTT.

This clone has at least ten counts. This chain joins TRDV1 and TRDJ1; possible D gene TRDD3, 8 bases. Per the germline V gene, CDR1 is TSWWSYY and CDR2 is QGS. V was clipped by 5 bases and J by 4 bases, with 35 bases between them. The CDR3 has 21 residues. The CDR3 reads CALGPSGLPLDWGFNYDKLIF. CDR3 nucleotides: TGTGCTCTTGGGCCTTCGGGCCTTCCTCTTGACTGGGGGTTTAACTACGATAAACTCATCTTT.

The table lists this clone with a few counts. The protein TCRdb lists belongs to a much larger clone and differs from this DNA's translation at residue 15, which points to a read error; the protein shown is made from the DNA. No J gene was assigned, while the V gene was called as TRDV2; TRDD3 is the table's D call and was not checked against the DNA. This CDR3 has 16 amino acids. From germline, CDR1 is GEAIGNYY and CDR2 EKD. The CDR3 coding sequence is TGTGCCTGTGACACCTTGGGGGCTCGGGGAATCGATAAACTCACCTTT. This translates into CACDTLGARGIDKLTF.

Concerning this clone: A single base is all that separates this from a far larger clone, so a read error is likely. The identical CDR3 is also encoded by other nucleotide sequences in the sample. The chain has TRDV1 and TRDJ3; 9 bases agree with TRDD3. Because TCRdb records no J gene, it was assigned here through a match of the DNA to germline. Germline CDR1 reads TSWWSYY; CDR2 reads QGS. V was pared by 5 bases and J by 0 bases, with 23 bases of the junction left unmatched. The CDR3 extends over 24 amino acids. CDR3 bases: TGTGCTCTTGGGCCCATCCCCTTCCTGCGAACTGGGGGACTGTACTCCTGGGACACCCGACAGATGTTTTTC. Translated, it gives CALGPIPFLRTGGLYSWDTRQMFF.

This clone was counted between two and nine times. The protein given by TCRdb reflects a much larger clone and differs at residue 14 from this DNA's translation, likely from a read error; the protein shown is the DNA's translation. The V call is TRDV1, the J call TRDJ1, with 8 bases identical to TRDD3. The J gene, missing from TCRdb, was assigned here through DNA to germline matching. CDR1 is TSWWSYY, CDR2 QGS, per germline. The CDR3 has 21 amino acids. J lost 7 bases, V lost 4 bases, and 29 bases had no gene match. CDR3 loop: CALGVRRFPSLLAEGIPKLIF. The CDR3 DNA reads TGTGCTCTTGGGGTACGGAGGTTCCCTAGCCTACTAGCAGAGGGGATACCTAAACTCATCTTT.

For this clone: The protein held in TCRdb is that of a much larger clone and does not match this DNA's translation at residue 4, likely because of a read error; the protein shown is translated from the DNA. The chain joins TRDV2 to TRDJ1, with D uncertain. Assignment of the J gene here rests on matching the DNA to germline, because TCRdb gives none. The CDR3 length is 17 residues. Germline V gene data show CDR1 as GEAIGNYY and CDR2 as EKD. V lost 6 bases, J lost 0 bases, and 22 bases lay in between. CDR3 protein: CACNPHRAQKYTDKLIF. As DNA, the CDR3 is TGTGCCTGTAACCCTCACCGAGCACAAAAATACACCGATAAACTCATCTTT.

This clone was seen at least ten times. The translation of this DNA and the TCRdb protein of a much larger clone differ at residue 4, probably owing to a read error; the protein shown here is translated from the DNA. The chain links TRDV2 to TRDJ1, with 7 bases matching TRDD3. The CDR3 runs 16 residues. Germline values: CDR1 GEAIGNYY, CDR2 EKD. J lost 8 bases, V lost 5 bases, and 19 bases had no gene match. The DNA of the CDR3 is TGTGCCTGTGGCACTTACTTAGGACTGGATACGGGGAAACTCATCTTT. Encoded protein: CACGTYLGLDTGKLIF.

This clone was picked up a small number of times. The protein TCRdb gives is from a much larger clone and does not agree with this DNA's translation at residue 5, likely a read error; the protein shown here comes from the DNA. The chain carries TRDV2 and TRDJ1; 12 bases agree with TRDD3. The J gene, left out of TCRdb, was set here by checking the DNA against germline. Trimming took 3 bases from V and 0 from J; bases not matched to a gene: 13. The CDR3 totals 19 residues. Germline lookup yields CDR1 GEAIGNYY and CDR2 EKD. The DNA for the CDR3 is TGTGCCTGTGACCCCCTCCTACTGGGGGATACCCGCTACACCGATAAACTCATCTTT. Its translation is CACDPLLLGDTRYTDKLIF.

On this clone itself: This DNA translates differently at residue 16 from the TCRdb protein, which is that of a much larger clone; a read error is likely, and the protein shown is the DNA's own translation. This chain joins TRDV3 and TRDJ1, with 11 bases aligning to TRDD3. TCRdb gives no J gene; it was assigned here by matching the DNA to germline. V lost 4 bases to trimming and J lost 3 bases; unmatched junction nucleotides: 28. The CDR3 has 21 amino acids. Germline CDR1 is TVYSNPD and CDR2 is GDNSRS (reference sequence). CDR3: CASPSHVLGDRAGSYADKLIF. The DNA of the CDR3 is TGTGCCTCGCCTTCCCACGTACTGGGGGATAGGGCAGGATCGTACGCCGATAAACTCATCTTT.

The table lists this clone with many counts. A far bigger clonotype differs at one base, so this is likely a read error. This sequence joins TRAV38-2/DV8 and TRDJ1; 12 nucleotides match TRDD3. TCRdb lists no J gene, so it was determined here by aligning the DNA to germline. Trimming cost V 4 bases and J 0 bases; bases outside gene matches: 28. The length of the CDR3 is 24 residues. Germline V gene lookup returns CDR1 TSESDYY and CDR2 QEAYKQQN. CDR3 bases: TGTGCTTATAGGGGCGGGCCTTCCTACGACTACTGGGGGATACTGAAGGGGTACACCGATAAACTCATCTTT. Translation: CAYRGGPSYDYWGILKGYTDKLIF.

This clone was detected a few times. This probably arose from a read error, given a far larger clone one base away. Other nucleotide sequences from this sample produce the same CDR3. The gene calls are TRDV1 and TRDJ2; 9 bases fit TRDD3. This CDR3 comprises 16 residues. Germline lookup yields CDR1 TSWWSYY and CDR2 QGS. This CDR3 reads CALGGGYARLTAQLFF. The CDR3 DNA sequence: TGTGCTCTTGGGGGGGGATACGCGAGACTGACAGCACAACTCTTCTTC.

In the case of this clone: This DNA translates differently at residue 10 from the TCRdb protein, which is that of a much larger clone; a read error is likely, and the protein shown is the DNA's own translation. This rearrangement joins TRDV1 to TRDJ2; D possibly corresponds to TRDD3 (5 bases). Per the germline V gene, CDR1 is TSWWSYY and CDR2 is QGS. V was cut by 5 bases and J by 3 bases, with 25 bases left in between. The CDR3 covers 19 residues. Written as DNA, the CDR3 is TGTGCTCTTGGGCAAACGATAAGGGGGTTACCATCTCTGACAGCACAACTCTTCTTT. Translation gives CALGQTIRGLPSLTAQLFF.

Points on this clone: TCRdb's protein for this DNA is that of a much larger clone and differs from the translation at residue 3, likely a read error; the protein shown is the DNA translation. The V call is TRDV3, the J call TRDJ1; D uncertain. Germline loops: CDR1 TVYSNPD, CDR2 GDNSRS (reference sequence). This CDR3 is built from 14 residues. Between the trimmed V and J ends, which lost 3 bases and 0 bases, there was a span of 14 bases. CDR3 bases: TGTGCCTTCGTTAAGGTGAGCAACACCGATAAACTCATCTTT. Its protein is CAFVKVSNTDKLIF.

This clone was recorded many times. The chain couples TRDV2 to TRDJ1; 8 bases fit TRDD3. V shed 0 bases and J 0 bases; nucleotides not matched to a gene: 14. Germline CDR1 GEAIGNYY, CDR2 EKD. The CDR3 is 19 amino acids. CDR3: CACDTLTTGRGINTDKLIF. CDR3 DNA sequence: TGTGCCTGTGACACCCTGACCACTGGGCGGGGGATAAACACCGATAAACTCATCTTT.

This clone was counted a few times. A single base is all that separates this from a far larger clone, so a read error is likely. Additional DNA sequences in this sample encode the identical CDR3. The genes are TRDV1 and TRDJ1, with 7 bases lining up with TRDD3. No J gene is reported in TCRdb; it was inferred here by comparing the DNA with germline. CDR3 length: 21 amino acids. V was clipped by 6 bases and J by 1 base; unmatched bases: 26. Germline V gene lookup returns CDR1 TSWWSYY and CDR2 QGS. CDR3 bases: TGTGCTCTTGGAGAAACCAAACCACCCCGGTACTGGGGATGCGCCACCGATAAACTCATCTTT. The encoded protein is CALGETKPPRYWGCATDKLIF.

This clone has only a few counts. TCRdb records a much larger clone's protein for this DNA, with a difference at residue 3 that likely arises from a read error; the protein given is the translation of the DNA. CDR3 in amino acids: CAFDLLAGGPYTDKLIF. CDR3 bases: TGTGCCTTTGACCTTCTCGCTGGGGGCCCGTACACCGATAAACTCATCTTT. The rearrangement joins TRDV2 to TRDJ1, with TRDD3 identical over 7 bases. TCRdb does not report a J gene; here it was assigned by matching the DNA to germline references. CDR3 size: 17 residues. CDR1 and CDR2 from the germline V gene are GEAIGNYY and EKD.

Points on this clone: It may be a read error: a sequence one base away is much more abundant. The chain links TRDV1 to TRDJ1; D is uncertain. TCRdb offers no J gene call, so here the DNA was matched to germline to obtain one. This CDR3 has 19 residues. Trimming took 0 bases from V and 2 from J, leaving 22 bases between them. The germline CDR1 and CDR2 sequences are TSWWSYY and QGS. DNA for the CDR3: TGTGCTCTTGGGGAACTTAGCATCCTGGCTATACCAGGGACCGATAAACTCATCTTT. Translated, it gives CALGELSILAIPGTDKLIF.

As regards this clone: A far larger clone lies a single base away; this is likely a read error. The sample contains more than one DNA sequence encoding this CDR3. The J gene is TRDJ3, the V gene TRDV2; TRDD3 agrees at 13 bases. This CDR3 has 19 amino acids. Germline assignment: CDR1 GEAIGNYY and CDR2 EKD. As DNA, the CDR3 is TGTGCCTGTGACGTACTGGGGGATACGAGCTCCTGGGACACCCGGCAGATGTTTTTC. It is translated as CACDVLGDTSSWDTRQMFF.